Each of the 7 T cell receptor beta chains below was sequenced from the same sample in a study of blood T cell repertoires in COVID-19. Profiled with immunoSEQ multiplex PCR; TCRdb holds only in-frame clones, not every one. The sample has 50,000 to 80,000 clones, 80% to 95% seen once. Sequencing used peripheral blood. The source of these receptors is an elderly woman with active COVID-19.

The J gene is TRBJ1-3, the V gene TRBV4-1; 10 bases align to TRBD1. This CDR3 is built from 16 residues. Trimming at V came to 3 bases and at J to 2 bases, leaving 4 bases not matched to a gene. Per the germline V gene, CDR1 is MGHRA and CDR2 is YSYEKL. The CDR3 region is CASSQVDRGTGNTIYF. In nucleotides, the CDR3 is TGCGCCAGCAGCCAGGTGGACAGGGGGACTGGAAACACCATATATTTT.

The genes are TRBV21-1 and TRBJ2-3; TRBD2, the D gene given by the table, was not confirmed from the DNA. TRBV21-1 is reported as a pseudogene. The CDR3 sequence is 14 residues long. The CDR3 protein is CASPLSDYSDTQYF. The CDR3 DNA reads as TGTGCCAGCCCTTTGTCGGACTATTCAGATACGCAGTATTTT.

V is TRBV27 and J is TRBJ1-2; 7 bases agree with TRBD1. The CDR3 runs 12 residues. Germline V gene lookup returns CDR1 MNHEY and CDR2 SMNVEV (reference sequence). V dropped 4 bases and J dropped 8; count of bases not matched to a gene: 4. DNA of the CDR3: TGTGCCAGCAGTTCTACAGGGGAAGGCTACACCTTC. As protein: CASSSTGEGYTF.

The rearrangement links TRBV5-1 to TRBJ2-2, with TRBD2 as a possible D gene (5 bases). The CDR3 loop spans 14 amino acids. CDR1 and CDR2 (germline): SGHRS, YFSETQ. Trimming removed 0 bases at V and 11 bases at J, with 14 bases between. CDR3 sequence reads: CASSLEGGRGELFF. CDR3 coding DNA: TGCGCCAGCAGCTTGGAAGGTGGGAGAGGAGAGCTGTTTTTT.

J is TRBJ2-5 and V is TRBV2; D unresolved. Looked up from germline, CDR1 is SNHLY and CDR2 is FYNNEI. Trimming stripped 4 bases from V and 4 bases from J, with 7 bases between. The CDR3 extends over 12 amino acids. The CDR3, as DNA: TGTGCCAGCAGTGGAGAACGAGAGACCCAGTACTTC. This translates into CASSGERETQYF. The full variable domain, its missing parts supplied by reference TRBV2 and TRBJ2-5, is EPEVTQTPSHQVTQMGQEVILRCVPISNHLYFYWYRQILGQKVEFLVSFYNNEISEKSEIFDDQFSVERPDGSNFTLKIRSTKLEDSAMYFCASSGERETQYFGPGTRLLVL.

The chain couples TRBV7-6 to TRBJ2-7; D gene uncertain. Looked up from germline, CDR1 is SGHVS and CDR2 is FNYEAQ. The CDR3 extends over 13 amino acids. V was shortened by 5 bases and J by 6 bases, with 14 bases between the two germline ends. This CDR3 is CASSPRLLSEQYF. The CDR3 DNA reads as TGTGCCAGCAGCCCCAGACTCCTTAGCGAGCAGTACTTC.

The chain is built from TRBV19 and TRBJ1-5; D perhaps matches TRBD1 (5 bases). The CDR3 runs to 14 residues. Germline-derived CDR1 and CDR2 are LNHDA and SQIVND (reference sequence). V was cut by 7 bases and J by 5 bases, with 15 bases left in between. The CDR3 DNA reads as TGTGCCAGTACATATAGTCAGGGCCATCAGCCCCAGCATTTT. This codes for CASTYSQGHQPQHF.